This T cell receptor (beta chain) was obtained from a study of T cell clonotyping in hematopoietic cell transplantation. Study-wide points: Recipient TCR diversity dropped after transplant; expanded clonotypes rose from day 30 to 180.

This clone was picked up one time. Its antigen is undetermined. The CDR3 covers 14 residues. Germline-derived CDR1 and CDR2 are SGHDT and YYEEEE. V gave up 2 bases and J gave up 3 bases, with 11 bases separating them. Sequencing was performed with immunoSEQ multiplex PCR; in TCRdb, only in-frame clones are kept and a portion is missing. Of about 36,000 clones in the sample, roughly 88% were seen once. Sequenced material: peripheral blood mononuclear cells. The gene calls are TRBV5-6 and TRBJ1-2, with D possibly being TRBD1 (6 bases). This sequence originates from a woman aged 40 to 50 in good health. Some clones in this sample may be carry-over from other donors' samples. The CDR3 region is CASSLTGRHYGYTF. The DNA for the CDR3 is TGTGCCAGCAGCTTAACAGGGCGTCACTATGGCTACACCTTC.